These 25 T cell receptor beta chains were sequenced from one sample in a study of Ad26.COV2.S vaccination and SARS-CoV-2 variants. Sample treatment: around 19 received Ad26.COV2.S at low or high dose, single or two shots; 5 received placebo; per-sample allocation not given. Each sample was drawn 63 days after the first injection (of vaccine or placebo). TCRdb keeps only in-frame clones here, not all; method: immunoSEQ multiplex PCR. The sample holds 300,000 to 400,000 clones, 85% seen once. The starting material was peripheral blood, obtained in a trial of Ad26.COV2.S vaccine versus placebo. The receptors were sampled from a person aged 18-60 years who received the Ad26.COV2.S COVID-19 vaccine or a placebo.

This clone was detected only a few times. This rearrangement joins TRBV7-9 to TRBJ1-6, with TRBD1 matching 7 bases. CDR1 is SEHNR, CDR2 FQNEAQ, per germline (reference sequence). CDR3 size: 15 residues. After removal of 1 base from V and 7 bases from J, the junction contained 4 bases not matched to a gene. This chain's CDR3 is CASSLGQGVNSPLHF. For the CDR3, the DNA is TGTGCCAGCAGCTTAGGGCAGGGGGTAAATTCACCCCTCCACTTT. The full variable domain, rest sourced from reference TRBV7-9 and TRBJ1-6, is DTGVSQNPRHKITKRGQNVTFRCDPISEHNRLYWYRQTLGQGPEFLTYFQNEAQLEKSRLLSDRFSAERPKGSFSTLEIQRTEQGDSAMYLCASSLGQGVNSPLHFGNGTRLTVT.

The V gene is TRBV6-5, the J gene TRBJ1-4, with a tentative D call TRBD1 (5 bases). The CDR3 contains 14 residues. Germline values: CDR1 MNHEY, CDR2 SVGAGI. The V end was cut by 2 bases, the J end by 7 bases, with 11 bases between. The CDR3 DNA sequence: TGTGCCAGCAGTTACGGGGGAGTGGGTGAAAAACTGTTTTTT. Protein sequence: CASSYGGVGEKLFF.

The CDR3 is CASSHPGLAGGRNIQYF. CDR3 bases: TGTGCCAGTAGTCATCCGGGACTAGCGGGGGGGCGGAACATTCAGTACTTC. The chain is built from TRBV19 and TRBJ2-4; 16 bases map to TRBD2. V gave up 5 bases and J gave up 7 bases; unmatched junction bases: 8. Germline lookup yields CDR1 LNHDA and CDR2 SQIVND (reference sequence). This CDR3 comprises 17 residues.

This chain's CDR3 is CASSPGQGREKLFF. DNA of the CDR3: TGCGCCAGCAGCCCCGGACAGGGGCGGGAAAAACTGTTTTTT. V and J are TRBV4-3 and TRBJ1-4, with 9 bases that match TRBD1. J was trimmed by 8 bases and V by 4 bases; bases with no gene match: 5. Germline V gives CDR1 LGHNA, CDR2 YSLEER. This CDR3 contains 14 residues.

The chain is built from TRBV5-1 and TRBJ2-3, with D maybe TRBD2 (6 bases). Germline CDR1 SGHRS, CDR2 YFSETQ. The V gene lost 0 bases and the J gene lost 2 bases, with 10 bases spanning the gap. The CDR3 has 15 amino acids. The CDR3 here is CASSLVAVHTDTQYF. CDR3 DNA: TGCGCCAGCAGCTTGGTAGCGGTACACACAGATACGCAGTATTTT.

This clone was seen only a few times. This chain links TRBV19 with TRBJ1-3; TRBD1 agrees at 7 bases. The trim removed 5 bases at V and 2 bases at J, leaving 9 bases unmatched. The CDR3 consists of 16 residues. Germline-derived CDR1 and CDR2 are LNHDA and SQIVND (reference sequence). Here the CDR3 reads CASSRGTGVAGNTIYF. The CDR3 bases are TGTGCCAGTAGTCGAGGAACAGGGGTGGCTGGAAACACCATATATTTT.

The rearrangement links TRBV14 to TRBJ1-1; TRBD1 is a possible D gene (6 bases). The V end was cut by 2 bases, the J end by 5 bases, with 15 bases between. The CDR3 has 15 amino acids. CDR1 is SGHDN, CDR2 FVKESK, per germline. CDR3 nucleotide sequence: TGTGCCAGCAGCCAATTGCTGGGGGCACGTACTGAAGCTTTCTTT. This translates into CASSQLLGARTEAFF.

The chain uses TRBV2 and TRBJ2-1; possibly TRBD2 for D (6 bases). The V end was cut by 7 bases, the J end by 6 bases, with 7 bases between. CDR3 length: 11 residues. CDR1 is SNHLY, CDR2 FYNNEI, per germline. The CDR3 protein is CASIGGNEQFF. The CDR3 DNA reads TGTGCCAGCATCGGGGGCAATGAGCAGTTCTTC.

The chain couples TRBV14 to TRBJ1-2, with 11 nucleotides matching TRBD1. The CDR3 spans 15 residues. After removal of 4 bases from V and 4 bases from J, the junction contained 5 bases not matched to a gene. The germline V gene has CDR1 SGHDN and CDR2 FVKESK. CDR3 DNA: TGTGCCAGCAGCCGAGGGGACAGGGGGATCTATGGCTACACCTTC. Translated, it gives CASSRGDRGIYGYTF.

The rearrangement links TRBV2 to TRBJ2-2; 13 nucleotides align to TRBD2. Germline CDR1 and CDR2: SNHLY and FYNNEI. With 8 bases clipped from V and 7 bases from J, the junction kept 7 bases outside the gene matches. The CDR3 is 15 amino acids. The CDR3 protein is CASSQTSGRGGELFF. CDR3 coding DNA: TGTGCCAGCTCGCAAACTAGCGGGAGGGGCGGGGAGCTGTTTTTT.

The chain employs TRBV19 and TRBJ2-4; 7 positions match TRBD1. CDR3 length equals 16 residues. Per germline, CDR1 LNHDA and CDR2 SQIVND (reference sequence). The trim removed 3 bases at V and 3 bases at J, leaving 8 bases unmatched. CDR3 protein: CASSIWPQGVKNIQYF. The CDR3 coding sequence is TGTGCCAGTAGTATCTGGCCCCAGGGGGTCAAAAACATTCAGTACTTC. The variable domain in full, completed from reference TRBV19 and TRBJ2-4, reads DGGITQSPKYLFRKEGQNVTLSCEQNLNHDAMYWYRQDPGQGLRLIYYSQIVNDFQKGDIAEGYSVSREKKESFPLTVTSAQKNPTAFYLCASSIWPQGVKNIQYFGAGTRLSVL.

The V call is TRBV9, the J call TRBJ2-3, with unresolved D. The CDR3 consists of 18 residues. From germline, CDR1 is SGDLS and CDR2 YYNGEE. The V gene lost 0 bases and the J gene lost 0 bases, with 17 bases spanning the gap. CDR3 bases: TGTGCCAGCAGCGTAGGGATAAGGCACGACCCTAGCACAGATACGCAGTATTTT. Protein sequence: CASSVGIRHDPSTDTQYF. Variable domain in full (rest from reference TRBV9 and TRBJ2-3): DSGVTQTPKHLITATGQRVTLRCSPRSGDLSVYWYQQSLDQGLQFLIQYYNGEERAKGNILERFSAQQFPDLHSELNLSSLELGDSALYFCASSVGIRHDPSTDTQYFGPGTRLTVL.

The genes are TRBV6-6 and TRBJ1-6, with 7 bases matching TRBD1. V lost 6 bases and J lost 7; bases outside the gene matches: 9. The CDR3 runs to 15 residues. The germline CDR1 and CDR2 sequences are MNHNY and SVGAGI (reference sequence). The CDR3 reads CASRPDRAGNSPLHF. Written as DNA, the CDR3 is TGTGCCAGCAGACCTGACAGGGCCGGGAATTCACCCCTCCACTTT.

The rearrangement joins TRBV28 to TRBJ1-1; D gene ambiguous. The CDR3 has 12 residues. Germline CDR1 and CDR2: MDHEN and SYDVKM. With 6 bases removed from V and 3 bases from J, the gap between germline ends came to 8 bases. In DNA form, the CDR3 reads TGTGCCAGCAGGGTTACGGACACTGAAGCTTTCTTT. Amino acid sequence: CASRVTDTEAFF.

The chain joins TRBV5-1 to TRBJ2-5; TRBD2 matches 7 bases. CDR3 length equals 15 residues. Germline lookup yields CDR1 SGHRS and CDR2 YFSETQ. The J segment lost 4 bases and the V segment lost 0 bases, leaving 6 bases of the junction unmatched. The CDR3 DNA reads TGCGCCAGCAGCTTGGCTCGGGGCGGGAGAGAGACCCAGTACTTC. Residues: CASSLARGGRETQYF.

CDR3 in DNA: TGTGCCAGCAGCGGCCGACTGGGGGGGGGACAAGAGACCCAGTACTTC. This encodes CASSGRLGGGQETQYF. V usage is TRBV7-2 and J usage is TRBJ2-5, with 7 positions matching TRBD2. This CDR3 spans 16 amino acids. J was trimmed by 2 bases and V by 5 bases; bases with no gene match: 11. Germline CDR1 reads SGHTA; CDR2 reads FQGNSA.

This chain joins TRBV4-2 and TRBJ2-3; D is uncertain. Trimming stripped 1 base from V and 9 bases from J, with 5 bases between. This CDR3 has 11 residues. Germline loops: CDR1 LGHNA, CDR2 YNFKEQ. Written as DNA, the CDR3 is TGTGCCAGCAGCCAAGGTAGCACGCAGTATTTT. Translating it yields CASSQGSTQYF.

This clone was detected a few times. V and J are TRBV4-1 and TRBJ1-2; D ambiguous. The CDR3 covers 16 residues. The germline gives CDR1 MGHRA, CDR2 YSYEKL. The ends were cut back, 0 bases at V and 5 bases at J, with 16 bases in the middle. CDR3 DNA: TGCGCCAGCAGCCAAGATAGAGGCAGAGAAGAATATGGCTACACCTTC. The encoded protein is CASSQDRGREEYGYTF.

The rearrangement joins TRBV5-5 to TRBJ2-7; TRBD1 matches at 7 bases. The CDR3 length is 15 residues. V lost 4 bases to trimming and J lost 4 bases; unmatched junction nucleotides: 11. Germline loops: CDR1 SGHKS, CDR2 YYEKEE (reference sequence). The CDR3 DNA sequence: TGTGCCAGCAGCCTAGAGGACAGGCTAATTTACGAGCAGTACTTC. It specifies CASSLEDRLIYEQYF. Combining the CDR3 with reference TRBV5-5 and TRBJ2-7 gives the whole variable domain DAGVTQSPTHLIKTRGQQVTLRCSPISGHKSVSWYQQVLGQGPQFIFQYYEKEERGRGNFPDRFSARQFPNYSSELNVNALLLGDSALYLCASSLEDRLIYEQYFGPGTRLTVT.

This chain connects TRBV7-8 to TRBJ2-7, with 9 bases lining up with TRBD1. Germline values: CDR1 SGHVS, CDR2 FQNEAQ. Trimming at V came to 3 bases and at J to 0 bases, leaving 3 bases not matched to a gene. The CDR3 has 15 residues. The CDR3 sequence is CASSFGTGISYEQYF. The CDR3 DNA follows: TGTGCCAGCAGCTTTGGGACAGGGATCTCCTACGAGCAGTACTTC.

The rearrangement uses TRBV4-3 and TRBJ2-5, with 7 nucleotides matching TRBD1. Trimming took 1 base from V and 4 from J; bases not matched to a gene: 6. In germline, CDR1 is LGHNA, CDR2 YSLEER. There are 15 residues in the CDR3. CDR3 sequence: CASSQGTGDAETQYF. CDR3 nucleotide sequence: TGCGCCAGCAGCCAAGGCACAGGGGACGCAGAGACCCAGTACTTC.

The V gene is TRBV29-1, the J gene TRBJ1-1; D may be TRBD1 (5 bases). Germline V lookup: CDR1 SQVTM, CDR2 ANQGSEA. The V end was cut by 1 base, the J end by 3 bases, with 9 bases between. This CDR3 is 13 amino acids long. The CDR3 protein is CSVEGRVHTEAFF. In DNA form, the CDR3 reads TGCAGCGTTGAAGGCAGGGTCCACACTGAAGCTTTCTTT.

CDR3: CASSFRDRDQETQYF. CDR3 DNA sequence: TGTGCCAGTAGTTTCCGGGACAGGGACCAAGAGACCCAGTACTTC. V and J are TRBV19 and TRBJ2-5; the match to TRBD1 covers 9 bases. This CDR3 is 15 amino acids long. J lost 0 bases, V lost 5 bases, and 4 bases had no gene match. CDR1 LNHDA and CDR2 SQIVND come from the germline V gene (reference sequence).

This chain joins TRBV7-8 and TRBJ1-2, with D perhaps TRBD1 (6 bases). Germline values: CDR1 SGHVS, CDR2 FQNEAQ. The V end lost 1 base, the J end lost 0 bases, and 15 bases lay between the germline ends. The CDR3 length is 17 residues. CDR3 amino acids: CASSLEWTALANYGYTF. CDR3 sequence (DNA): TGTGCCAGCAGCTTAGAATGGACAGCCCTAGCTAACTATGGCTACACCTTC.

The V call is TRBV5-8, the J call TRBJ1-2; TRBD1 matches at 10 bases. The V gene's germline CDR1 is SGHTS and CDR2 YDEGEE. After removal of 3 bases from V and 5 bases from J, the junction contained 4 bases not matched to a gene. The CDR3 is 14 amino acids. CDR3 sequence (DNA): TGTGCCAGCAGCTGGGACAGGGGAACTTATGGCTACACCTTC. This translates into CASSWDRGTYGYTF.